Presented here are 7 T cell receptor beta chains from one specimen sequenced in a study of CD8 T cells in Susac syndrome. An amount of RNA that ranged from roughly 0.45 to 1 ug was reverse transcribed with random hexamers. Using its own MiXCR run on the immunoSEQ multiplex PCR reads, TCRdb lists one record per CDR3 protein. The sample lists around 200,000 distinct CDR3 sequences, just under 95% occurring once. The sequencing sample was made of CD8+ T cells from PBMCs. The receptors shown here come from a human donor with Susac syndrome.

This clonotype was seen once. This chain connects TRBV29-1 to TRBJ1-5, with D hard to call. The CDR3 is 12 amino acids. Trimming took off 6 bases at V and 0 bases at J, with 6 bases between the two ends. CDR1 and CDR2 (germline): SQVTM, ANQGSEA. The CDR3 nucleotides are TGCAGCGTCGCTGATAGCAATCAGCCCCAGCATTTT. It is translated as CSVADSNQPQHF.

The chain carries TRBV3-1 and TRBJ1-3, with 11 bases matching TRBD1. This CDR3 comprises 17 residues. CDR1 and CDR2 from the germline V gene are LGHDT and YNNKEL (reference sequence). Germline trimming cut 4 bases from V and 5 bases from J; bases unmatched to any gene: 10. Here the CDR3 reads CASSLNAGTGGRNTIYF. CDR3 coding DNA: TGTGCCAGCAGCCTGAACGCCGGGACAGGGGGAAGAAACACCATATATTTT.

In nucleotides, the CDR3 is TGTGCCAGTAGTACATCTAGCGGGGACCTAACCTACGAGCAGTACTTC. Translation: CASSTSSGDLTYEQYF. This chain connects TRBV19 to TRBJ2-7, with 9 bases fitting TRBD2. The CDR3 loop spans 16 amino acids. After removal of 4 bases from V and 2 bases from J, the junction contained 9 bases not matched to a gene. The germline gives CDR1 LNHDA, CDR2 SQIVND (reference sequence).

The chain is built from TRBV5-1 and TRBJ2-3, with TRBD2 as a possible D gene (6 bases). V shed 4 bases and J shed 1 base, with 19 bases lying between them. The CDR3 totals 17 residues. The germline V gene has CDR1 SGHRS and CDR2 YFSETQ. CDR3 sequence (DNA): TGCGCCAGCAGCATCCCTAGCGAGGAGGAGGGCACAGATACGCAGTATTTT. Translated: CASSIPSEEEGTDTQYF.

The chain is built from TRBV28 and TRBJ2-5; 8 bases are shared with TRBD1. V lost 4 bases to trimming and J lost 5 bases; unmatched junction nucleotides: 18. Germline loops: CDR1 MDHEN, CDR2 SYDVKM. The CDR3 has 18 amino acids. This CDR3 reads CASSSTTSLGQDEETQYF. Here the CDR3 DNA reads TGTGCCAGCAGTTCTACCACCTCCCTGGGACAGGACGAGGAGACCCAGTACTTC.

The V and J genes are TRBV4-1 and TRBJ2-2, with 10 bases matching TRBD2. The CDR3 runs to 17 residues. Germline loops: CDR1 MGHRA, CDR2 YSYEKL. The V and J ends lost 3 bases and 6 bases, in that order; junction bases with no gene match: 10. CDR3 region: CASSQGFGTSDAGELFF. The CDR3 DNA follows: TGCGCCAGCAGCCAGGGCTTCGGGACTAGCGATGCCGGGGAGCTGTTTTTT.

The chain is built from TRBV15 and TRBJ1-5; a possible D gene is TRBD1 (5 bases). The CDR3 runs 16 residues. Germline values: CDR1 LNHNV, CDR2 YYDKDF (reference sequence). Trimming removed 6 bases at V and 3 bases at J, with 18 bases between. CDR3 nucleotide sequence: TGTGCCACCAGGCCCTTCGGGGGGATTAACAATCAGCCCCAGCATTTT. Translated: CATRPFGGINNQPQHF. The variable domain in full, with the rest retrieved from reference TRBV15 and TRBJ1-5, is DAMVIQNPRYQVTQFGKPVTLSCSQTLNHNVMYWYQQKSSQAPKLLFHYYDKDFNNEADTPDNFQSRRPNTSFCFLDIRSPGLGDTAMYLCATRPFGGINNQPQHFGDGTRLSIL.